The T cell receptor beta chain described here comes from a study of blood T cell repertoires in COVID-19. Across the study: Italy, Spain and the United States were the sources of the convalescent and acute COVID-19 samples. PBMCs, B-cell-depleted T cells, or T cells provided the cDNA or gDNA that made up the material.

Original analysis: Estimates of nucleated cell counts were drawn from the amplification of reference gene primers. TCRdb keeps only in-frame clones here, not all; method: immunoSEQ multiplex PCR. V and J calls and clone size are given by that table; D and trimming were obtained from the DNA. The table records about 130,000 clones, about 80% of them present only once. Trimming took 5 bases from V and 5 from J; bases not matched to a gene: 2. The CDR3 is 13 amino acids. Germline V gives CDR1 MDHEN, CDR2 SYDVKM. This clone occurred once. The sample taken for sequencing was peripheral blood. The clonotype comes from a woman aged 55-69 years with acute or convalescent COVID-19. The chain carries TRBV28 and TRBJ2-4, with 8 bases matching TRBD1. The CDR3 region is CASSPGQENIQYF. CDR3 bases: TGTGCCAGCAGTCCGGGACAGGAAAACATTCAGTACTTC.